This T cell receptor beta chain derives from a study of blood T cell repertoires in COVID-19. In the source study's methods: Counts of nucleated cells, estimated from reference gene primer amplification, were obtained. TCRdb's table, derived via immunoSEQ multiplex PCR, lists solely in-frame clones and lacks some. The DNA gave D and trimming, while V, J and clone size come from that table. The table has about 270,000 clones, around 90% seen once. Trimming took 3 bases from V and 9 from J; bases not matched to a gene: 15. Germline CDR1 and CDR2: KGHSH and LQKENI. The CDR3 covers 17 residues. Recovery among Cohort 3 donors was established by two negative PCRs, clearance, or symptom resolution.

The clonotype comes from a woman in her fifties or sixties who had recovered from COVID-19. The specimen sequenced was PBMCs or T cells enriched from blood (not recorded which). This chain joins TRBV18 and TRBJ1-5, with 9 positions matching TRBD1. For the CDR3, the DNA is TGTGCCAGCTCACCGAATAAGGACAGGGGTTTGCTGAGGCCCCAGCATTTT. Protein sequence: CASSPNKDRGLLRPQHF.